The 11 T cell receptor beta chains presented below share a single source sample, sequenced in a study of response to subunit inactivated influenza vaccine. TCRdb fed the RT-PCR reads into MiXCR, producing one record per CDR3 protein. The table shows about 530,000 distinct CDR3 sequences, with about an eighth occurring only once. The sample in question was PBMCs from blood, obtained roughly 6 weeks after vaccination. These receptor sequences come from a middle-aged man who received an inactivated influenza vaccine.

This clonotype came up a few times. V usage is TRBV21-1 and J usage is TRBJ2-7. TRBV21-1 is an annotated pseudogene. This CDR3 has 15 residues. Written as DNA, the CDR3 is TGTGCCAGCAGAAACGGCGGCCAGAGCTCCTACGAGCAGTACTTC. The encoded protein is CASRNGGQSSYEQYF.

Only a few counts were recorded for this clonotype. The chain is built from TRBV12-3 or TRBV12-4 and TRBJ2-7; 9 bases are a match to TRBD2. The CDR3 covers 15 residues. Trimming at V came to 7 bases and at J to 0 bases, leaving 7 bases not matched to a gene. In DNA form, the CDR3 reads TGTGCCAGCACCCTTAGCGGGGGCCTCTCCTACGAGCAGTACTTC. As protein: CASTLSGGLSYEQYF.

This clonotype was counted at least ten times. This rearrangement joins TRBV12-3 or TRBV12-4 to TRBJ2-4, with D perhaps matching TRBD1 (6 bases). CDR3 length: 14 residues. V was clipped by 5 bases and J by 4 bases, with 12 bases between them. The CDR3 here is CASSPTGNKNIQYF. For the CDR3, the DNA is TGTGCCAGCAGTCCAACAGGGAATAAAAACATTCAGTACTTC.

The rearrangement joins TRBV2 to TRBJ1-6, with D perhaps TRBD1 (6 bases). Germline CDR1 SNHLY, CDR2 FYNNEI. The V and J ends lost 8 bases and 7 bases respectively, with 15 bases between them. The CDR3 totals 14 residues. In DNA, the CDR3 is TGTGCCAGCTTGATAACAGGGAGGAATTCACCCCTCCACTTT. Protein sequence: CASLITGRNSPLHF.

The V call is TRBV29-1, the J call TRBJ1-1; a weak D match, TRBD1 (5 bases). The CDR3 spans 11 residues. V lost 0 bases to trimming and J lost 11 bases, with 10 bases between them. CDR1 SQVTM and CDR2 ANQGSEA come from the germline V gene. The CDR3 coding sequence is TGCAGCGTTGAAGACAGGGCTTGGGCTTTCTTT. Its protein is CSVEDRAWAFF. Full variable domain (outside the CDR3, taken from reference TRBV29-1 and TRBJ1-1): SAVISQKPSRDICQRGTSLTIQCQVDSQVTMMFWYRQQPGQSLTLIATANQGSEATYESGFVIDKFPISRPNLTFSTLTVSNMSPEDSSIYLCSVEDRAWAFFGQGTRLTVV.

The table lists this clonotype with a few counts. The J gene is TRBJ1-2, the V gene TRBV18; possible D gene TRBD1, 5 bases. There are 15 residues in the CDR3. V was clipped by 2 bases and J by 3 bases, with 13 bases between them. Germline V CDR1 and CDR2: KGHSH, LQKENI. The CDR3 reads CASSPSMQGHYGYTF. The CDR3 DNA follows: TGTGCCAGCTCACCAAGTATGCAGGGTCACTATGGCTACACCTTC.

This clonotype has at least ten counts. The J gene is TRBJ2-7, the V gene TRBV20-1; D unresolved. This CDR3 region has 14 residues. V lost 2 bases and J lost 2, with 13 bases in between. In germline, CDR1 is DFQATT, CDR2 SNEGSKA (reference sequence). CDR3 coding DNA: TGCAGTGCTAGAAGGGTCCCGGGTACCTACGAGCAGTACTTC. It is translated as CSARRVPGTYEQYF.

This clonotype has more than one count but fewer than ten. The CDR3 loop reads CASSLVAAGANVLTF. CDR3 DNA: TGCGCCAGCAGCTTGGTGGCAGCTGGGGCCAACGTCCTGACTTTC. J is TRBJ2-6 and V is TRBV5-1, with unresolved D. V was trimmed by 0 bases and J by 2 bases, leaving 6 bases between them. CDR1 is SGHRS and CDR2 is YFSETQ in the germline V gene. The CDR3 has 15 residues.

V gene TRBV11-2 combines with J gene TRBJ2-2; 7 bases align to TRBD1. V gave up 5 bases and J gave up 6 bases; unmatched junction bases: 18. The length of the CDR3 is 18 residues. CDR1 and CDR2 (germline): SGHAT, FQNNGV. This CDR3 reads CASSPTGTEATLAGELFF. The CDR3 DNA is TGTGCCAGCAGCCCGACCGGGACAGAGGCAACACTTGCCGGGGAGCTGTTTTTT.

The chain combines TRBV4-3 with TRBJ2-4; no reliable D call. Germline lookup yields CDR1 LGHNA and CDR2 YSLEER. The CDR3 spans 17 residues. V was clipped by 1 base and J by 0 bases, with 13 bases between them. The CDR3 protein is CASSQVVGALAKNIQYF. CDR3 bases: TGCGCCAGCAGCCAAGTCGTCGGAGCACTAGCCAAAAACATTCAGTACTTC.

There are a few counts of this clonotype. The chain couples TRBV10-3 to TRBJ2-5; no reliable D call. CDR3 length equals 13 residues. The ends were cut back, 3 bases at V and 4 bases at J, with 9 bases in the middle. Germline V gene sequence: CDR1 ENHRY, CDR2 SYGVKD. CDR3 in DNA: TGTGCCATCAGTGACGGTGGGATAGAGACCCAGTACTTC. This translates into CAISDGGIETQYF.